The rows below give T cell receptor beta chains drawn from one sample of a study of blood T cell repertoires in COVID-19. The method was immunoSEQ multiplex PCR; TCRdb's version includes in-frame clones alone and lacks a portion of them. Here the sample spans approximately 140,000 clones, 65% to 85% being singletons. Sequenced: peripheral blood. The source is a man aged 60 to 75 with active or convalescent COVID-19. The CDR3 runs from the conserved cysteine through the conserved F or W. D genes are given only for firm matches. Rows give clone size only sometimes, using once, few, many, or a class for an expanded clone.

J,D,length,V,size,CDR3,DNA
TRBJ2-1,TRBD2,16,TRBV15,-,CATSRVRGSSYNEQFF,TGTGCCACCAGCAGAGTGCGCGGGAGCTCCTACAATGAGCAGTTCTTC
TRBJ2-7,-,13,TRBV25-1,once,CASSPGLGYEQYF,TGTGCCAGCAGCCCGGGACTCGGCTACGAGCAGTACTTC
TRBJ1-2,TRBD1,14,TRBV9,-,CASSPGTGTYGYTF,TGTGCCAGCAGCCCCGGGACAGGAACCTATGGCTACACCTTC
TRBJ2-1,TRBD1,16,TRBV24-1,-,CATSDGTGGIYNEQFF,TGTGCCACCAGTGATGGGACAGGGGGAATCTACAATGAGCAGTTCTTC
TRBJ1-5,-,14,TRBV6-2/TRBV6-3,once,CASSYLAGNQPQHF,TGTGCCAGCAGTTACCTAGCTGGCAATCAGCCCCAGCATTTT
TRBJ2-2,-,13,TRBV29-1,-,CSAEGSFAGELFF,TGCAGCGCCGAGGGTAGTTTCGCCGGGGAGCTGTTTTTT
TRBJ1-1,-,15,TRBV5-6,-,CASSLDLTDGTEAFF,TGTGCCAGCAGCTTGGACCTAACCGATGGCACTGAAGCTTTCTTT
TRBJ1-1,TRBD1,16,TRBV4-3,-,CASRAYSHPGQGEAFF,TGCGCCAGCAGAGCTTATTCGCATCCGGGACAGGGTGAAGCTTTCTTT
TRBJ2-1,TRBD2,17,TRBV7-8,-,CASSLPPRGGSRSEQFF,TGTGCCAGCAGCCTTCCTCCGCGAGGCGGGAGCCGGAGTGAGCAGTTCTTC
TRBJ2-3,TRBD2,15,TRBV6-2/TRBV6-3,-,CASSSTTSYTDTQYF,TGTGCCAGCAGTTCCACGACTAGCTATACAGATACGCAGTATTTT
TRBJ2-1,TRBD2,14,TRBV5-4,-,CASSLAESYNEQFF,TGTGCCAGCAGCCTAGCGGAGTCCTACAATGAGCAGTTCTTC
TRBJ2-3,TRBD2,18,TRBV4-3,-,CASSHALRSSGSTDTQYF,TGCGCCAGCAGCCACGCCTTACGCTCTAGCGGTAGCACAGATACGCAGTATTTT
TRBJ2-7,TRBD1,19,TRBV5-1,-,CASSGRRDRGVMGSYEQYF,TGCGCCAGCAGCGGACGCCGGGACAGGGGCGTAATGGGCTCCTACGAGCAGTACTTC
TRBJ1-2,-,15,TRBV30,-,CAWSTTPGRLYGYTF,TGTGCCTGGAGTACGACGCCTGGCAGGCTTTATGGCTACACCTTC
TRBJ2-1,-,14,TRBV27,-,CASKRENGYNEQFF,TGTGCCAGCAAGAGGGAGAACGGCTACAATGAGCAGTTCTTC
TRBJ2-2,-,15,TRBV30,-,CAWSGTARTTGELFF,TGTGCCTGGAGTGGGACAGCCAGAACCACCGGGGAGCTGTTTTTT
TRBJ2-7,-,12,TRBV29-1,-,CSVMDSSYEQYF,TGCAGCGTGATGGACAGTTCCTACGAGCAGTACTTC
TRBJ1-5,-,13,TRBV18,-,CASSRQPDQPQHF,TGTGCCAGCTCACGACAGCCCGATCAGCCCCAGCATTTT
TRBJ2-2,-,15,TRBV10-3,-,CAISESMGVTGELFF,TGTGCCATCAGTGAGTCGATGGGAGTAACCGGGGAGCTGTTTTTT
TRBJ1-4,-,12,TRBV2,-,CASSGGFEKLFF,TGTGCCAGCAGTGGAGGGTTCGAAAAACTGTTTTTT
TRBJ1-2,-,15,TRBV6-6,-,CASREGRGFNYGYTF,TGTGCCAGCCGGGAGGGCAGGGGATTCAACTATGGCTACACCTTC
TRBJ1-1,-,18,TRBV28,-,CASSLPPGPGGENTEAFF,TGTGCCAGCAGTTTACCCCCGGGGCCGGGGGGGGAGAACACTGAAGCTTTCTTT
TRBJ1-5,-,15,TRBV6-5,few,CASSPLQGFRQPQHF,TGTGCCAGCAGTCCATTGCAGGGATTCAGACAGCCCCAGCATTTT
TRBJ1-3,-,14,TRBV13,-,CASSLQGSGNTIYF,TGTGCCAGCAGTTTACAGGGCTCTGGAAACACCATATATTTT
TRBJ1-2,-,12,TRBV29-1,-,CSVTDRNYGYTF,TGCAGCGTAACGGACAGAAACTATGGCTACACCTTC
TRBJ2-7,-,13,TRBV6-4,-,CASRAGTTNEQYF,TGTGCCAGCAGGGCCGGGACAACAAACGAGCAGTACTTC
TRBJ2-7,TRBD1,16,TRBV18,-,CASSPSVPGTGAEQYF,TGTGCCAGCTCACCTAGTGTTCCTGGGACAGGGGCCGAGCAGTACTTC
TRBJ2-5,-,13,TRBV6-5,-,CASSYSRSETQYF,TGTGCCAGCAGTTACTCGAGGTCTGAGACCCAGTACTTC
TRBJ2-5,-,13,TRBV27,-,CAVGRAGRETQYF,TGTGCCGTAGGCCGGGCGGGGCGAGAGACCCAGTACTTC
TRBJ1-1,TRBD1,16,TRBV19,-,CASSAGGGARGTEAFF,TGTGCCAGTAGTGCCGGAGGGGGCGCGAGGGGAACTGAAGCTTTCTTT
TRBJ2-1,TRBD2,16,TRBV7-2,few,CASSPWTSGSNNEQFF,TGTGCCAGCAGCCCCTGGACTAGCGGGAGCAATAATGAGCAGTTCTTC
TRBJ2-5,-,12,TRBV29-1,-,CSVLLSQETQYF,TGCAGCGTTTTGCTATCCCAAGAGACCCAGTACTTC
TRBJ2-1,TRBD2,17,TRBV19,-,CASVGREPVPGYNEQFF,TGTGCCAGTGTAGGGCGGGAGCCTGTCCCGGGGTACAATGAGCAGTTCTTC
TRBJ2-2,TRBD2,19,TRBV24-1,-,CATSDLSLAGGANTGELFF,TGTGCCACCAGTGATCTATCCCTAGCGGGAGGTGCGAACACCGGGGAGCTGTTTTTT
TRBJ2-3,TRBD1,15,TRBV28,-,CASTYPGQRTDTQYF,TGTGCCAGCACCTACCCGGGACAGCGTACGGATACGCAGTATTTT
TRBJ2-1,-,14,TRBV27,medium-sized,CASAGRGTANEQFF,TGTGCCAGCGCCGGGAGAGGGACTGCCAATGAGCAGTTCTTC
TRBJ1-1,-,14,TRBV30,-,CAWSRQTENTEAFF,TGTGCCTGGAGTAGACAGACTGAGAACACTGAAGCTTTCTTT
TRBJ1-2,-,13,TRBV6-5,-,CASKRARLYGYTF,TGTGCCAGCAAACGAGCCCGTCTGTATGGCTACACCTTC
TRBJ2-7,-,13,TRBV29-1,-,CSVEAHTTYEQYF,TGCAGCGTTGAAGCCCACACGACCTACGAGCAGTACTTC
TRBJ1-1,-,16,TRBV7-2,-,CASSLEAGDKGTEAFF,TGTGCCAGCAGCTTAGAAGCCGGGGATAAGGGCACTGAAGCTTTCTTT
TRBJ2-2,TRBD2,15,TRBV28,-,CASSPSGRKGGELFF,TGTGCCAGCAGCCCTAGCGGGAGAAAGGGCGGGGAGCTGTTTTTT
TRBJ1-6,TRBD1,14,TRBV6-5,-,CASSSRGRSSPLHF,TGTGCCAGCAGTTCGAGGGGGCGGAGTTCACCCCTCCACTTT
TRBJ2-7,-,14,TRBV6-5,-,CASVAGLTSYEQYF,TGTGCCAGCGTGGCGGGACTGACCTCCTACGAGCAGTACTTC
TRBJ2-7,-,14,TRBV3-1/TRBV3-2,-,CASSQGSGPYEQYF,TGTGCCAGCAGCCAGGGGTCAGGGCCCTACGAGCAGTACTTC
TRBJ2-3,TRBD1,16,TRBV7-3,-,CASSLGAGGRGDTQYF,TGTGCCAGCAGCTTAGGGGCAGGGGGAAGGGGAGATACGCAGTATTTT
TRBJ2-2,TRBD2,17,TRBV4-2,-,CASSRGLAGSNTGELFF,TGTGCCAGCAGCCGGGGACTAGCGGGCTCGAACACCGGGGAGCTGTTTTTT
TRBJ2-3,TRBD1,15,TRBV4-3,-,CASSLRTGATDTQYF,TGCGCCAGCAGTTTACGGACAGGGGCGACAGATACGCAGTATTTT
TRBJ2-1,TRBD2,17,TRBV7-2,few,CASSSGLAGNSYNEQFF,TGTGCCAGCAGCTCCGGACTAGCGGGTAACTCCTACAATGAGCAGTTCTTC
TRBJ2-3,-,15,TRBV5-1,few,CASSLKSSNTDTQYF,TGCGCCAGCAGCTTGAAGTCCAGTAACACAGATACGCAGTATTTT
TRBJ2-3,TRBD1,15,TRBV9,-,CASSLSRQGPDTQYF,TGTGCCAGCAGCTTATCCCGACAGGGGCCAGATACGCAGTATTTT
TRBJ1-1,TRBD1,15,TRBV16,-,CASSPQGAGDVEAFF,TGTGCCAGCAGCCCACAGGGGGCCGGGGACGTTGAAGCTTTCTTT
TRBJ1-1,TRBD1,12,TRBV29-1,-,CSVKGTAPEAFF,TGCAGCGTTAAAGGGACAGCCCCTGAAGCTTTCTTT